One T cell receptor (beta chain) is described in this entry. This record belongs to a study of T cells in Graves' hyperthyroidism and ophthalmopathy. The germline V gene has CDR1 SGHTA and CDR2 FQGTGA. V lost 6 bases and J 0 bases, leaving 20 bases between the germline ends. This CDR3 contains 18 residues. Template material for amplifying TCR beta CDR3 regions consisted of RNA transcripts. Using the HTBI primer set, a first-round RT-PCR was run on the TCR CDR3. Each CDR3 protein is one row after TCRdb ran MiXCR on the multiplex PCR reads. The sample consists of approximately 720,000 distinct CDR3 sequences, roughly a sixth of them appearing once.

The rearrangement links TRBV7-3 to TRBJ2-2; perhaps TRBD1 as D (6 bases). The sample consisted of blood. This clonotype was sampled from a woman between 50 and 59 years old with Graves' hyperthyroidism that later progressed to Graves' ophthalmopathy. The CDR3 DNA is TGTGCCAGCAGTTTGACAGGACCCGTCATCGCGAACACCGGGGAGCTGTTTTTT. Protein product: CASSLTGPVIANTGELFF.